The 28 T cell receptor beta chains in this list originate from one sample, sequenced in a study of spatial heterogeneity in lung cancer. TCRdb called the 5' RACE reads again in MiXCR, with one record for every CDR3 protein. This sample has over 15,000 distinct CDR3 sequences, with 5.7% found just once. Study-wide results and limits: Counts of expanded alpha and beta TCRs within tumors tracked the tumor nonsynonymous mutation count.

Their antigens remain unidentified. Time point meaning: sample taken at primary tumor resection. Sequences were derived from lung tumor tissue, sampled at surgery. The receptors shown here come from a female donor with early-stage non-small cell lung cancer.

This clonotype was seen repeatedly, ten times or more. The chain is built from TRBV28 and TRBJ1-2; D is perhaps TRBD1 (6 bases). The germline V and J ends were trimmed by 8 bases and 4 bases, with 14 bases remaining between them. The V gene's germline CDR1 is MDHEN and CDR2 SYDVKM. CDR3 length equals 13 residues. The CDR3 region is CASLPTGIYGYTF. The CDR3 nucleotides are TGTGCCAGCTTGCCGACAGGCATCTATGGCTACACCTTC.

At least ten counts were recorded for this clonotype. Here the CDR3 reads CASSLNTRGPTEAFF. The DNA for the CDR3 is TGTGCCAGCAGCTTAAATACCAGGGGGCCCACTGAAGCTTTCTTT. The gene calls are TRBV7-9 and TRBJ1-1; the match to TRBD1 covers 8 bases. Germline-derived CDR1 and CDR2 are SEHNR and FQNEAQ (reference sequence). This CDR3 region has 15 residues. J lost 4 bases, V lost 2 bases, and 6 bases had no gene match.

This clonotype was seen repeatedly, ten times or more. The J gene is TRBJ2-1, the V gene TRBV24-1; 10 nucleotides align to TRBD1. CDR3 size: 16 residues. V shed 1 base and J 6 bases; nucleotides not matched to a gene: 5. Germline V gene data show CDR1 as KGHDR and CDR2 as SFDVKD. The CDR3 bases are TGTGCCACCAGTGATTTAGGGGACAGGGGTCGCAATGAGCAGTTCTTC. Translated: CATSDLGDRGRNEQFF.

As for this clonotype: Since a much larger clone is just one base distant, this may be a read error. The J gene is TRBJ2-3, the V gene TRBV10-3, with a weak D call TRBD2 (5 bases). The CDR3 is 14 amino acids. Germline loops: CDR1 ENHRY, CDR2 SYGVKD. The V end was cut by 11 bases, the J end by 3 bases, with 18 bases between. The CDR3 nucleotides read TGTGCCGCCGAGGGTGGATGGGCAACAGATACGCAGTATTTT. Translated, it gives CAAEGGWATDTQYF.

This clonotype appeared a few times. This chain links TRBV25-1 with TRBJ2-7; D perhaps matches TRBD2 (5 bases). The germline gives CDR1 MGHDK, CDR2 SYGVNS. Trimming took off 1 base at V and 3 bases at J, with 31 bases between the two ends. The CDR3 is 21 amino acids. The CDR3 DNA sequence: TGTGCCAGCAGTGAATGGGTAGGCGGAGGCGAAGGGATGAGGAAAAACTACGAGCAGTACTTC. Residues: CASSEWVGGGEGMRKNYEQYF.

This clonotype was counted many times. The chain recombines TRBV20-1 with TRBJ2-2; TRBD2 matches 7 bases. The CDR3 totals 15 residues. With V trimmed by 2 bases and J by 0 bases, 3 bases remained unmatched. CDR1 is DFQATT, CDR2 SNEGSKA, per germline (reference sequence). CDR3 region: CSARWSGANTGELFF. CDR3 bases: TGCAGTGCTAGATGGAGCGGGGCGAACACCGGGGAGCTGTTTTTT.

This clonotype was counted ten times or more. The chain is built from TRBV2 and TRBJ2-7; the D is unclear. In germline, CDR1 is SNHLY, CDR2 FYNNEI. The V end lost 3 bases, the J end lost 4 bases, and 4 bases lay between the germline ends. The length of the CDR3 is 11 residues. CDR3 coding DNA: TGTGCCAGCAGTGAGAGATACGAGCAGTACTTC. Translating it yields CASSERYEQYF.

With regard to this clonotype: This could be a read error, since a much larger clone is one nucleotide away. The chain recombines TRBV5-1 with TRBJ2-5; 9 bases align to TRBD1. The CDR3 contains 15 residues. CDR1 is SGHRS and CDR2 is YFSETQ in the germline V gene. The chain's CDR3 is CVSSLRQGGGETQYF. The CDR3 bases are TGCGTCAGCAGCCTGAGACAGGGGGGCGGAGAGACCCAGTACTTC. Using reference TRBV5-1 and TRBJ2-5 for the parts outside the CDR3, the full variable domain is KAGVTQTPRYLIKTRGQQVTLSCSPISGHRSVSWYQQTPGQGLQFLFEYFSETQRNKGNFPGRFSGRQFSNSRSEMNVSTLELGDSALYLCVSSLRQGGGETQYFGPGTRLLVL.

This clonotype was observed many times. This chain joins TRBV3-1 and TRBJ2-5; D may correspond to TRBD1 or TRBD2 (5 bases each). CDR3 length: 17 amino acids. CDR1 and CDR2 (germline): LGHDT, YNNKEL (reference sequence). Deletions cut 4 bases from V and 3 bases from J, with 21 bases between. CDR3 amino acids: CASSPLPGHRGKETQYF. CDR3 coding DNA: TGTGCCAGCAGCCCCCTCCCGGGGCATAGGGGTAAAGAGACCCAGTACTTC.

This clonotype was observed many times. J is TRBJ2-1 and V is TRBV27; TRBD2 matches at 11 bases. Trimming took 3 bases from V and 5 from J; bases not matched to a gene: 6. The CDR3 totals 16 residues. The germline CDR1 and CDR2 sequences are MNHEY and SMNVEV (reference sequence). The CDR3 spells CASSLFSGRDNNEQFF. CDR3 sequence (DNA): TGTGCCAGCAGTTTGTTTAGCGGGAGGGATAACAATGAGCAGTTCTTC.

In its sample, this clonotype was seen many times. The chain couples TRBV5-1 to TRBJ2-5, with TRBD1 matching 8 bases. The germline CDR1 and CDR2 sequences are SGHRS and YFSETQ. The CDR3 spans 14 residues. The trim removed 0 bases at V and 5 bases at J, leaving 3 bases unmatched. CDR3 in amino acids: CASSLDRGVETQYF. The CDR3 nucleotides are TGCGCCAGCAGCTTGGACAGGGGGGTCGAGACCCAGTACTTC.

This clonotype was recorded a few times. CDR3 residues: CASAPGLTTEAFF. As DNA, the CDR3 is TGTGCCAGTGCGCCAGGACTGACCACTGAAGCTTTCTTT. The chain joins TRBV6-1 to TRBJ1-1; D uncertain. The CDR3 consists of 13 residues. In germline, CDR1 is MNHNS, CDR2 SASEGT. The V and J ends lost 9 bases and 4 bases respectively, with 15 bases between them.

This clonotype was detected ten times or more. This rearrangement joins TRBV7-9 to TRBJ2-3; D remains unclear. V shed 5 bases and J shed 4 bases, with 7 bases lying between them. In germline, CDR1 is SEHNR, CDR2 FQNEAQ (reference sequence). CDR3 length equals 12 residues. For the CDR3, the DNA is TGTGCCAGCAGCAGACACCCAGATACGCAGTATTTT. Translation gives CASSRHPDTQYF.

The V and J genes are TRBV12-3 or TRBV12-4 and TRBJ1-3, with D tentatively TRBD1 (5 bases). V was trimmed by 1 base and J by 0 bases, leaving 10 bases between them. This CDR3 is built from 16 residues. The CDR3, as DNA: TGTGCCAGCAGTTTAGGGGGCTCAACCTCTGGAAACACCATATATTTT. Its translation is CASSLGGSTSGNTIYF.

This clonotype has ten or more counts. The chain combines TRBV5-1 with TRBJ2-2; 12 positions agree with TRBD1. CDR1 and CDR2 (germline): SGHRS, YFSETQ. With V trimmed by 4 bases and J by 6 bases, 4 bases remained unmatched. The CDR3 covers 15 residues. In DNA form, the CDR3 reads TGCGCCAGCAGCCCGGGACAGGGGGCGGCCGGGGAGCTGTTTTTT. It translates to CASSPGQGAAGELFF.

This clonotype was seen ten or more times. The rearrangement uses TRBV5-1 and TRBJ2-7, with D hard to call. Trimming took 0 bases from V and 3 from J, leaving 7 bases between them. Per germline, CDR1 SGHRS and CDR2 YFSETQ. The CDR3 has 13 amino acids. CDR3 DNA sequence: TGCGCCAGCAGCTTGGAGGGTAACTACGAGCAGTACTTC. Its translation is CASSLEGNYEQYF.

The table lists this clonotype with many counts. The V gene is TRBV12-3 or TRBV12-4, the J gene TRBJ2-7; D not resolved. The V and J ends lost 2 bases and 5 bases respectively, with 13 bases between them. The CDR3 length is 14 residues. The CDR3 coding sequence is TGTGCCAGCAGTTTACCTAACCCGGCGGACGAGCAGTACTTC. Translation: CASSLPNPADEQYF.

This clonotype came up many times. The chain employs TRBV3-1 and TRBJ2-1; D possibly corresponds to TRBD2 (5 bases). The CDR3 consists of 13 residues. Trimming removed 1 base at V and 9 bases at J, with 10 bases between. Germline V gene sequence: CDR1 LGHDT, CDR2 YNNKEL (reference sequence). The DNA of the CDR3 is TGTGCCAGCAGCCAAGGTACCGAGGGTGAGCAGTTCTTC. Amino acid sequence: CASSQGTEGEQFF.

This clonotype was seen more than once but under ten times. The V gene is TRBV20-1, the J gene TRBJ2-4; 9 bases align to TRBD2. Per germline, CDR1 DFQATT and CDR2 SNEGSKA (reference sequence). V shed 1 base and J 8 bases; nucleotides not matched to a gene: 12. This CDR3 has 16 amino acids. CDR3 loop: CSARGVAGVGADIQYF. The DNA for the CDR3 is TGCAGTGCTAGAGGGGTAGCGGGAGTTGGGGCGGACATTCAGTACTTC.

This clonotype was detected many times. V is TRBV25-1 and J is TRBJ2-3, with 10 bases that match TRBD2. Germline-derived CDR1 and CDR2 are MGHDK and SYGVNS. With V trimmed by 5 bases and J by 0 bases, 8 bases remained unmatched. This CDR3 contains 17 residues. The CDR3 protein is CASSPPRTSGSTDTQYF. The CDR3 DNA is TGTGCCAGCAGTCCCCCCCGGACTAGCGGAAGCACAGATACGCAGTATTTT.

This clonotype was seen ten or more times. This chain uses TRBV27 with TRBJ2-4; no reliable D call. V shed 4 bases and J shed 0 bases, with 10 bases lying between them. The CDR3 consists of 15 residues. CDR1 is MNHEY, CDR2 SMNVEV, per germline (reference sequence). CDR3 sequence: CASSSPTLAKNIQYF. CDR3 nucleotides: TGTGCCAGCAGTTCCCCGACTTTAGCCAAAAACATTCAGTACTTC.

The chain employs TRBV7-8 and TRBJ2-5, with unresolved D. The V end was cut by 5 bases, the J end by 5 bases, with 6 bases between. This CDR3 has 11 amino acids. The germline V gene has CDR1 SGHVS and CDR2 FQNEAQ. The chain's CDR3 is CASSPTETQYF. The CDR3 region has the DNA TGTGCCAGCAGCCCTACTGAGACCCAGTACTTC.

A few counts support this clonotype. The chain combines TRBV29-1 with TRBJ1-2; D is unclear. Trimming stripped 5 bases from V and 3 bases from J, with 7 bases between. The CDR3 contains 11 residues. Per germline, CDR1 SQVTM and CDR2 ANQGSEA. The CDR3 nucleotides read TGCAGCGTTCTTAGGGACTATGGCTACACCTTC. This gives the protein CSVLRDYGYTF. Variable domain in full (rest from reference TRBV29-1 and TRBJ1-2): SAVISQKPSRDICQRGTSLTIQCQVDSQVTMMFWYRQQPGQSLTLIATANQGSEATYESGFVIDKFPISRPNLTFSTLTVSNMSPEDSSIYLCSVLRDYGYTFGSGTRLTVV.

Many counts were recorded for this clonotype. V is TRBV5-6 and J is TRBJ2-1; the D is unclear. The CDR3 totals 13 residues. With 0 bases removed from V and 6 bases from J, the gap between germline ends came to 7 bases. The germline V gene encodes CDR1 SGHDT and CDR2 YYEEEE. The CDR3 sequence: CASSLGSFNEQFF. The CDR3 nucleotides are TGTGCCAGCAGCTTGGGTTCTTTCAATGAGCAGTTCTTC.

This clonotype is labeled as medium-sized. This chain connects TRBV5-1 to TRBJ2-5; D is ambiguous. CDR1 SGHRS and CDR2 YFSETQ come from the germline V gene. The ends were cut back, 0 bases at V and 2 bases at J, with 5 bases in the middle. This CDR3 region has 13 residues. CDR3 DNA: TGCGCCAGCAGCTTGGTGGGGCAAGAGACCCAGTACTTC. This sequence encodes CASSLVGQETQYF.

The chain recombines TRBV11-2 with TRBJ1-5; D gene uncertain. Between the trimmed V and J ends, which lost 5 bases and 7 bases, there was a span of 12 bases. The CDR3 is made up of 13 amino acids. Germline CDR1 SGHAT, CDR2 FQNNGV. The CDR3 coding sequence is TGTGCCAGCAGCCGGCGACCGGAACAGCCCCAGCATTTT. The encoded protein is CASSRRPEQPQHF.

This clonotype has at least ten counts. The genes are TRBV2 and TRBJ2-3; unclear D gene. V lost 4 bases to trimming and J lost 8 bases, with 13 bases between them. CDR1 is SNHLY and CDR2 is FYNNEI in the germline V gene. The CDR3 runs to 13 residues. CDR3 nucleotides: TGTGCCAGCAGTGTCCCACGGGCATTTACGCAGTATTTT. This translates into CASSVPRAFTQYF.

This clonotype has at least ten counts. This sequence joins TRBV11-1 and TRBJ2-1; 11 bases match TRBD2. The germline V gene has CDR1 SGHAT and CDR2 FQDESV (reference sequence). CDR3 size: 12 residues. The V gene end was trimmed by 5 bases and the J gene end by 12 bases; junction bases not matched to a gene: 3. The CDR3 DNA reads TGTGCCAGCAGCCCGGGGACTAGCGGGCAGTTCTTC. Its protein product is CASSPGTSGQFF.